The 3 T cell receptor beta chains in this list originate from one sample, sequenced in a study of blood T cell repertoires in COVID-19. Measured with immunoSEQ multiplex PCR; TCRdb has only the in-frame clones, and not every one. Altogether 110,000 to 150,000 clones are present, over 70% being singletons, with the ten largest covering approximately 2%. Material for sequencing was peripheral blood. These receptors were obtained from a woman aged 60-70 years with acute or convalescent COVID-19.

This chain connects TRBV24-1 to TRBJ2-5; D remains ambiguous. CDR1 is KGHDR and CDR2 is SFDVKD in the germline V gene. This CDR3 region has 15 residues. V dropped 4 bases and J dropped 5 bases, with 16 bases sitting between them. CDR3 amino acids: CATSDRSTYVETQYF. In DNA form, the CDR3 reads TGTGCCACCAGTGACAGGTCTACGTATGTGGAGACCCAGTACTTC.

The chain carries TRBV2 and TRBJ1-1; D remains unclear. V gave up 3 bases and J gave up 14 bases, with 10 bases separating them. In germline, CDR1 is SNHLY, CDR2 FYNNEI. The CDR3 sequence is 10 residues long. The CDR3 is CASSEDRGFF. CDR3 DNA: TGTGCCAGCAGTGAGGACCGGGGATTCTTT.

The V and J genes are TRBV5-6 and TRBJ2-1; D is possibly TRBD1 (5 bases). The CDR3 sequence is 16 residues long. Germline V gene data show CDR1 as SGHDT and CDR2 as YYEEEE. V dropped 2 bases and J dropped 8 bases, with 20 bases sitting between them. The CDR3 here is CASSFMLLRLGDEQFF. The CDR3 coding sequence is TGTGCCAGCAGCTTCATGCTCCTTAGGCTAGGGGATGAGCAGTTCTTC.